Presented here are 11 T cell receptor beta chains from one specimen sequenced in a study of shared clonotypes between healthy human individuals. Data came from immunoSEQ multiplex PCR; TCRdb stores just in-frame clones and leaves some out. The data show around 240,000 clones, about 69% seen once. Sequences were obtained from memory CD4+ T cells sorted from blood. Subset noted: CD45RA-negative fraction. The receptors shown here come from a man aged 25-45 years in good health.

Only a few counts were recorded for this clone. The V and J genes are TRBV11-2 and TRBJ2-7; D gene uncertain. CDR1 is SGHAT, CDR2 FQNNGV, per germline. The CDR3 is made up of 13 amino acids. V lost 11 bases, J lost 0 bases, and 14 bases lay in between. The CDR3 spells CAVQREDSYEQYF. Here the CDR3 DNA reads TGTGCCGTGCAGAGAGAGGACTCCTACGAGCAGTACTTC.

The gene calls are TRBV29-1 and TRBJ2-1, with D perhaps TRBD1 (5 bases). Germline V gene sequence: CDR1 SQVTM, CDR2 ANQGSEA. V lost 6 bases and J lost 9, with 21 bases in between. The CDR3 contains 14 residues. CDR3 amino acids: CSVSDKHGFSEQFF. The DNA for the CDR3 is TGCAGCGTGTCGGACAAGCACGGGTTTAGTGAGCAGTTCTTC.

This chain uses TRBV5-1 with TRBJ2-3, with D possibly matching TRBD2 (6 bases). Germline loops: CDR1 SGHRS, CDR2 YFSETQ. Between the trimmed V and J ends, which lost 1 base and 2 bases, there was a span of 14 bases. CDR3 size: 16 residues. CDR3 DNA sequence: TGCGCCAGCAGCTTGCTCAGCGGGCTAAACACAGATACGCAGTATTTT. The encoded protein is CASSLLSGLNTDTQYF.

The chain couples TRBV7-6 to TRBJ2-2; 7 positions agree with TRBD2. Unmatched junction bases numbered 1, after V lost 3 bases and J lost 0 bases. From germline, CDR1 is SGHVS and CDR2 FNYEAQ. The CDR3 contains 15 residues. In DNA form, the CDR3 reads TGTGCCAGCAGCTTCAGCGGGACGAACACCGGGGAGCTGTTTTTT. Its protein product is CASSFSGTNTGELFF. The entire variable domain, with the rest obtained from reference TRBV7-6 and TRBJ2-2, is as follows: GAGVSQSPRYKVTKRGQDVALRCDPISGHVSLYWYRQALGQGPEFLTYFNYEAQQDKSGLPNDRFSAERPEGSISTLTIQRTEQRDSAMYRCASSFSGTNTGELFFGEGSRLTVL.

The chain combines TRBV7-9 with TRBJ1-2; no clear D. The germline gives CDR1 SEHNR, CDR2 FQNEAQ (reference sequence). V was shortened by 5 bases and J by 5 bases, with 18 bases between the two germline ends. The CDR3 is 15 amino acids. In nucleotides, the CDR3 is TGTGCCAGCAGCACAGTCCAGTGGCTAAGTTATGGCTACACCTTC. Its protein is CASSTVQWLSYGYTF. The whole variable domain, remainder taken from reference TRBV7-9 and TRBJ1-2, is DTGVSQNPRHKITKRGQNVTFRCDPISEHNRLYWYRQTLGQGPEFLTYFQNEAQLEKSRLLSDRFSAERPKGSFSTLEIQRTEQGDSAMYLCASSTVQWLSYGYTFGSGTRLTVV.

Written as DNA, the CDR3 is TGCGCCAGCGACCCCGACGGAACCTACGAGCAGTACTTC. Translating gives CASDPDGTYEQYF. The chain couples TRBV5-1 to TRBJ2-7; the D is unclear. The germline gives CDR1 SGHRS, CDR2 YFSETQ. Trimming left V 7 bases short and J 2 bases short, with 13 bases between. This CDR3 spans 13 amino acids.

V is TRBV7-9 and J is TRBJ2-5; 10 bases map to TRBD2. Germline loops: CDR1 SEHNR, CDR2 FQNEAQ (reference sequence). The CDR3 totals 18 residues. Losses at the gene ends were 2 bases for V and 5 bases for J; bases not matched to a gene: 14. The CDR3 nucleotides read TGTGCCAGCAGCTTAACGATGAGCGGGAGGGCCTTAGGCGAGACCCAGTACTTC. Amino acids: CASSLTMSGRALGETQYF.

This chain connects TRBV7-2 to TRBJ2-2; TRBD2 agrees at 10 bases. Germline lookup yields CDR1 SGHTA and CDR2 FQGNSA. The CDR3 extends over 17 amino acids. V was clipped by 0 bases and J by 5 bases; unmatched bases: 6. Here the CDR3 reads CASSLAGSGRATGELFF. CDR3 DNA: TGTGCCAGCAGCTTAGCAGGAAGCGGGAGGGCGACCGGGGAGCTGTTTTTT.

This chain connects TRBV28 to TRBJ1-3; TRBD1 agrees at 7 bases. V gave up 6 bases and J gave up 1 base; unmatched junction bases: 3. CDR1 MDHEN and CDR2 SYDVKM come from the germline V gene. The CDR3 sequence is 14 residues long. CDR3 DNA: TGTGCCAGCAGGGTGACAGGGTCTGGAAACACCATATATTTT. Protein: CASRVTGSGNTIYF.

The gene calls are TRBV5-1 and TRBJ2-7; D is undetermined. Trimming pared 5 bases from V and 3 bases from J, leaving 18 bases between. The CDR3 runs 15 residues. The germline gives CDR1 SGHRS, CDR2 YFSETQ. CDR3 region: CASSLHRPGFYEQYF. Here the CDR3 DNA reads TGCGCCAGCAGTTTACACCGACCCGGCTTCTACGAGCAGTACTTC.

This rearrangement joins TRBV4-1 to TRBJ2-1; 8 bases are shared with TRBD2. Germline-derived CDR1 and CDR2 are MGHRA and YSYEKL. The CDR3 runs 14 residues. Trimming removed 5 bases from V and 6 bases from J; junction bases left unmatched: 6. The DNA of the CDR3 is TGCGCCAGCAGCGGACTTACTAGCGGCAATGAGCAGTTCTTC. Its protein is CASSGLTSGNEQFF.